The clone carrying this TCR beta chain ranks as medium-sized in terms of frequency. Its antigen is not identified. There are 15 residues in the CDR3. Germline V gene lookup returns CDR1 DFQATT and CDR2 SNEGSKA (reference sequence). This entry belongs to a study of CXCR3-negative and CXCR3-positive naive CD8 T cells. Notes on the study in general: Memory cells diverged, while naive CXCR3-positive and CXCR3-negative cells had similar TRBV-TRBJ usage. Researchers report CXCR3 expression partially decreased after cryopreservation, with fresh PBMCs used in most assays.

Through 5' RACE with UMI labels, the TRB cDNA libraries were prepared. TCRdb reanalyzed the 5' RACE reads and collapses them to one entry per CDR3 protein, without DNA. This listing includes 3,000 to 5,000 distinct CDR3 sequences. The chain links TRBV20-1 to TRBJ2-3; TCRdb picks TRBD2, but there is no DNA to check that call. Sequenced material: naive CXCR3- CD8+ T cells from blood. Regarding subset: CD45RO-CCR7+CD27+CD95- naive CD8+ T cells lacking CXCR3 (TNR3-). This receptor was taken from a human donor in good health. Some clones in this sample may be carry-over from other donors' samples. The CDR3: CSARDPREVEDTQYF.